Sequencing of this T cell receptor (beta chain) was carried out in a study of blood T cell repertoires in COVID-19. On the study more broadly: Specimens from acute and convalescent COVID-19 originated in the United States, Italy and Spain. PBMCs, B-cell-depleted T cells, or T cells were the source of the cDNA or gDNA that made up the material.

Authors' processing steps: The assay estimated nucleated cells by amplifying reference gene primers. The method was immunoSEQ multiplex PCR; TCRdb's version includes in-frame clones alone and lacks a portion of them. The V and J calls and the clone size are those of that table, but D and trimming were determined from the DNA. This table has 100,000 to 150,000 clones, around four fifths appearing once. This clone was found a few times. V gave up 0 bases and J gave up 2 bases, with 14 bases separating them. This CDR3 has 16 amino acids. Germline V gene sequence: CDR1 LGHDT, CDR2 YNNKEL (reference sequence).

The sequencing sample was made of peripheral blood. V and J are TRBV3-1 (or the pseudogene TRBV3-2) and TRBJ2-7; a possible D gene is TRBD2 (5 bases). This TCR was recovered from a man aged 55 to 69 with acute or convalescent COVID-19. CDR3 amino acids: CASSQEEERAPYEQYF. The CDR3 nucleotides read TGTGCCAGCAGCCAAGAGGAGGAAAGGGCTCCCTACGAGCAGTACTTC.